This passage covers 27 T cell receptor beta chains from one sample sequenced in a study of T cells after yellow fever vaccination. TCRdb independently ran MiXCR on the 5' RACE reads; one entry per CDR3 protein. The table records nearly 30,000 distinct CDR3 sequences, under 6% of them present only once. The sample consisted of CD8+ T cells sorted from PBMCs, taken 10 days after the yellow fever booster vaccination. Receptors originate from a man under 40 who received the YFV17D yellow fever vaccine.

This clonotype has more than one count but fewer than ten. This rearrangement joins TRBV20-1 to TRBJ2-1, with TRBD2 identical over 11 bases. The CDR3 sequence is 17 residues long. The V segment lost 6 bases and the J segment 8 bases; nucleotides outside the gene matches: 18. Germline CDR1 is DFQATT and CDR2 is SNEGSKA (reference sequence). CDR3 sequence reads: CSAPLLRLAGRGYEQFF. CDR3 coding DNA: TGCAGTGCCCCCCTGCTGCGACTAGCGGGGAGGGGATATGAGCAGTTCTTC.

This clonotype was found many times. The chain combines TRBV7-2 with TRBJ2-7; 7 positions match TRBD1. CDR1 is SGHTA and CDR2 is FQGNSA in the germline V gene. The CDR3 sequence is 16 residues long. V trimming: 6 bases; J trimming: 2 bases; junction bases outside the gene matches: 13. The CDR3 protein is CASSQPPRQGAYEQYF. CDR3 bases: TGTGCCAGCAGTCAGCCCCCACGGCAGGGGGCCTACGAGCAGTACTTC.

This clonotype was observed many times. The chain employs TRBV27 and TRBJ2-7; 10 nucleotides agree with TRBD1. The CDR3 consists of 15 residues. Trimming cost V 4 bases and J 5 bases; bases outside gene matches: 8. Germline V lookup: CDR1 MNHEY, CDR2 SMNVEV (reference sequence). CDR3 in amino acids: CASSSHPGQGNEQYF. CDR3 DNA sequence: TGTGCCAGCAGTTCTCATCCGGGACAGGGGAACGAGCAGTACTTC.

This clonotype was counted many times. The chain carries TRBV9 and TRBJ2-3, with D hard to call. The CDR3 sequence is 13 residues long. V lost 0 bases and J 4 bases, leaving 6 bases between the germline ends. CDR1 is SGDLS and CDR2 is YYNGEE in the germline V gene. As DNA, the CDR3 is TGTGCCAGCAGCGTAGAAGAGGCAGATACGCAGTATTTT. This codes for CASSVEEADTQYF.

This clonotype was seen ten or more times. V gene TRBV28 combines with J gene TRBJ2-1, with 9 bases aligning to TRBD1. Germline CDR1 and CDR2: MDHEN and SYDVKM. V lost 5 bases and J lost 4; bases outside the gene matches: 6. The CDR3 has 15 amino acids. The CDR3 is CASSPQGAGYNEQFF. As DNA, the CDR3 is TGTGCCAGCAGTCCACAGGGGGCGGGGTACAATGAGCAGTTCTTC.

To note about this clonotype: A much larger clone sits a single nucleotide away, making a read error possible. The V and J genes are TRBV6-5 and TRBJ1-5; 7 bases line up with TRBD1. This CDR3 is 14 amino acids long. Germline CDR1 reads MNHEY; CDR2 reads SVGAGI. CDR3 DNA: TGTGCCAGCAGTTACGGTGTTTCGGGACAGCACCAGCATTTT. Translation: CASSYGVSGQHQHF.

This clonotype was found many times. This chain uses TRBV20-1 with TRBJ1-1; possible D gene TRBD1, 6 bases. Germline assignment: CDR1 DFQATT and CDR2 SNEGSKA (reference sequence). This CDR3 is 11 amino acids long. Trimming left V 8 bases short and J 4 bases short, with 11 bases between. The CDR3 sequence: CSLRQATEAFF. Here the CDR3 DNA reads TGCAGTTTGAGACAGGCCACTGAAGCTTTCTTT.

This clonotype was seen repeatedly, ten times or more. This rearrangement joins TRBV9 to TRBJ2-5; 10 nucleotides align to TRBD1. The CDR3 consists of 14 residues. V dropped 4 bases and J dropped 3; count of bases not matched to a gene: 3. CDR1 SGDLS and CDR2 YYNGEE come from the germline V gene. This CDR3 is CASSPGTGEETQYF. The CDR3 DNA reads TGTGCCAGCAGCCCCGGGACAGGGGAAGAGACCCAGTACTTC.

There are many counts of this clonotype. The V and J genes are TRBV10-1 and TRBJ2-7; tentatively, D is TRBD1 or TRBD2 (5 bases each). Trimming shortened V by 9 bases and J by 0 bases, and 18 bases separated the two germline ends. The CDR3 has 15 residues. From germline, CDR1 is WNHNN and CDR2 SYGVQD (reference sequence). The CDR3 coding sequence is TGCGCCAGGGGGGAAGCGGACCAAAGCTCCTACGAGCAGTACTTC. Amino acid sequence: CARGEADQSSYEQYF.

This clonotype has ten or more counts. V gene TRBV27 combines with J gene TRBJ2-3, with 7 bases lining up with TRBD2. Germline CDR1 MNHEY, CDR2 SMNVEV (reference sequence). V was clipped by 2 bases and J by 0 bases; unmatched bases: 2. This CDR3 is built from 15 residues. The CDR3 coding sequence is TGTGCCAGCAGTTTAGATAGCGGGAGCACAGATACGCAGTATTTT. The encoded protein is CASSLDSGSTDTQYF.

At least ten counts were recorded for this clonotype. This chain uses TRBV20-1 with TRBJ2-2; D ambiguous. Trimming removed 3 bases from V and 4 bases from J, with 15 bases in between. Per germline, CDR1 DFQATT and CDR2 SNEGSKA (reference sequence). CDR3 length equals 15 residues. The CDR3 DNA is TGCAGTGCTAGGCCCGCACCGTTGGGCACCGGGGAGCTGTTTTTT. Protein product: CSARPAPLGTGELFF.

As regards this clonotype: One base away lies a much larger clone, so this may be a sequencing read error. The V call is TRBV6-1, the J call TRBJ2-2, with no clear D. Germline V gives CDR1 MNHNS, CDR2 SASEGT. This CDR3 is 13 amino acids long. V lost 5 bases, J lost 6 bases, and 10 bases lay in between. The CDR3 loop is CASSRTAAGELFF. In DNA form, the CDR3 reads TGTGCCAGCAGTCGGACGGCAGCCGGGGAGCTGTTTTTT.

This clonotype was detected a few times. The V and J genes are TRBV10-1 and TRBJ2-7, with TRBD1 matching over 8 bases. This CDR3 comprises 12 residues. CDR1 and CDR2 (germline): WNHNN, SYGVQD (reference sequence). V lost 2 bases and J lost 9; bases outside the gene matches: 3. The CDR3 bases are TGCGCCAGCAGTGAGCAACAGGGGGTGCAGTACTTC. Its translation: CASSEQQGVQYF.

This clonotype was picked up many times. This chain uses TRBV7-9 with TRBJ1-6; D ambiguous. Germline V lookup: CDR1 SEHNR, CDR2 FQNEAQ (reference sequence). V was cut by 4 bases and J by 10 bases, with 14 bases left in between. The CDR3 runs 14 residues. The chain's CDR3 is CASSYGGGESPLHF. In nucleotides, the CDR3 is TGTGCCAGCAGCTATGGAGGAGGAGAATCACCCCTCCACTTT.

This chain uses TRBV27 with TRBJ2-1, with D hard to call. The germline V gene has CDR1 MNHEY and CDR2 SMNVEV (reference sequence). V lost 2 bases, J lost 6 bases, and 5 bases lay in between. The CDR3 totals 12 residues. In nucleotides, the CDR3 is TGTGCCAGCAGTTTAGGTATCAATGAGCAGTTCTTC. This encodes CASSLGINEQFF.

This clonotype was counted many times. This chain joins TRBV9 and TRBJ2-1; 9 bases map to TRBD1. Germline V lookup: CDR1 SGDLS, CDR2 YYNGEE. This CDR3 region has 14 residues. After removal of 7 bases from V and 5 bases from J, the junction contained 7 bases not matched to a gene. CDR3 sequence (DNA): TGTGCCAGCGATCGACAGGGGGACAACAATGAGCAGTTCTTC. This sequence encodes CASDRQGDNNEQFF.

This clonotype was seen ten or more times. The genes are TRBV7-3 and TRBJ2-1; no firm D call. Trimming removed 4 bases from V and 2 bases from J, with 12 bases in between. Germline V lookup: CDR1 SGHTA, CDR2 FQGTGA. The CDR3 sequence is 15 residues long. The chain's CDR3 is CASSSVDATYNEQFF. In nucleotides, the CDR3 is TGTGCCAGCAGCTCCGTGGACGCGACCTACAATGAGCAGTTCTTC.

This clonotype has at least ten counts. The chain links TRBV5-4 to TRBJ2-7, with D possibly being TRBD2 (6 bases). Germline CDR1 and CDR2: SGHNT and YYREEE (reference sequence). The V and J ends lost 1 base and 2 bases respectively, with 10 bases between them. The length of the CDR3 is 14 residues. The CDR3 is CASSLWGDPYEQYF. DNA of the CDR3: TGTGCCAGCAGCTTGTGGGGGGACCCCTACGAGCAGTACTTC.

A note on this clonotype: Possible read error: a much larger clone is one base away. The V gene is TRBV7-8, the J gene TRBJ2-7, with a possible D match to TRBD2 (5 bases). The CDR3 is made up of 15 amino acids. CDR1 and CDR2 from the germline V gene are SGHVS and FQNEAQ. Trimming stripped 5 bases from V and 2 bases from J, with 16 bases between. The CDR3 DNA reads TGTGCCAGCAGCCCACCCCACCCGGGGACCTACGAGCAGTACTTC. As protein: CASSPPHPGTYEQYF.

Concerning this clonotype: A read error may be the cause here, since a much bigger clone is one base away. The chain carries TRBV27 and TRBJ2-1; tentatively, D is TRBD1 or TRBD2 (5 bases each). The V end lost 5 bases, the J end lost 0 bases, and 8 bases lay between the germline ends. Germline CDR1 reads MNHEY; CDR2 reads SMNVEV (reference sequence). The CDR3 is 14 amino acids. The CDR3 DNA follows: TGTGCCAGCAGTGTCGGGACCTCCTACAATGAGCAGTTCTTC. Translation: CASSVGTSYNEQFF.

The sample holds a few counts of this clonotype. The rearrangement joins TRBV7-9 to TRBJ2-5, with 7 positions matching TRBD1. Germline V lookup: CDR1 SEHNR, CDR2 FQNEAQ (reference sequence). This CDR3 is 14 amino acids long. J gave up 1 base and V 5 bases, and 4 bases lay outside the gene matches. CDR3 sequence: CASSPRTGQETQYF. In DNA form, the CDR3 reads TGTGCCAGCAGCCCCCGGACAGGCCAAGAGACCCAGTACTTC. Complete variable domain (other parts from reference TRBV7-9 and TRBJ2-5): DTGVSQNPRHKITKRGQNVTFRCDPISEHNRLYWYRQTLGQGPEFLTYFQNEAQLEKSRLLSDRFSAERPKGSFSTLEIQRTEQGDSAMYLCASSPRTGQETQYFGPGTRLLVL.

Ten or more counts support this clonotype. The chain joins TRBV27 to TRBJ2-7; the D gene is possibly TRBD1 (5 bases). The CDR3 is made up of 13 amino acids. Trimming removed 4 bases at V and 0 bases at J, with 7 bases between. Germline lookup yields CDR1 MNHEY and CDR2 SMNVEV (reference sequence). The DNA for the CDR3 is TGTGCCAGCAGTTCTGACAGCTCCTACGAGCAGTACTTC. Amino acids: CASSSDSSYEQYF.

This clonotype has just a few counts. The chain uses TRBV9 and TRBJ2-3; TRBD2 might be the D (6 bases). The CDR3 is 15 residues long. Germline V gene sequence: CDR1 SGDLS, CDR2 YYNGEE. The germline V and J ends were trimmed by 2 bases and 5 bases, with 15 bases remaining between them. The CDR3 reads CASSVVEEGGDTQYF. The CDR3 nucleotides read TGTGCCAGCAGCGTGGTGGAGGAGGGAGGAGATACGCAGTATTTT.

This clonotype appeared many times. The chain recombines TRBV29-1 with TRBJ1-2, with D tentatively TRBD1 (6 bases). With 0 bases removed from V and 2 bases from J, the gap between germline ends came to 10 bases. From germline, CDR1 is SQVTM and CDR2 ANQGSEA. The CDR3 runs to 14 residues. The CDR3 DNA follows: TGCAGCGTTGAAGACCGACAGGCAAACTATGGCTACACCTTC. Translation gives CSVEDRQANYGYTF.

This clonotype was counted ten times or more. The V call is TRBV12-3 or TRBV12-4, the J call TRBJ2-5; 7 nucleotides line up with TRBD1. V was pared by 6 bases and J by 5 bases, with 12 bases of the junction left unmatched. CDR3 length: 15 amino acids. For the CDR3, the DNA is TGTGCCAGCAGACGGACGACAGGGAGACGGGAGACCCAGTACTTC. It encodes CASRRTTGRRETQYF.

In its sample, this clonotype was seen many times. CDR3 sequence: CASSFAEQFF. The CDR3 DNA sequence: TGTGCCAGCAGCTTCGCTGAGCAGTTCTTC. The chain combines TRBV5-5 with TRBJ2-1; D unresolved. Germline loops: CDR1 SGHKS, CDR2 YYEKEE (reference sequence). The V gene lost 2 bases and the J gene lost 9 bases, with 3 bases spanning the gap. The CDR3 loop spans 10 amino acids.

The sample holds many counts of this clonotype. This chain connects TRBV9 to TRBJ2-7; D not certain. CDR1 is SGDLS and CDR2 is YYNGEE in the germline V gene. The CDR3 totals 14 residues. Trimming left V 1 base short and J 5 bases short, with 13 bases between. CDR3 in DNA: TGTGCCAGCAGCGTATCACCAGCTGTCCACGAGCAGTACTTC. Its protein is CASSVSPAVHEQYF.